The entry below gives a single T cell receptor (beta chain) sequence along with its context. The target antigen is unknown. PCR primers comprised 60 Vbeta and 13 Jbeta primers. In the original processing: Unique TCR beta chains totaled approximately 83 million in a later count, with roughly 11 million of them shared. The table came from immunoSEQ multiplex PCR; TCRdb's copy has only in-frame clones and leaves some out. V and J calls and clone size are copied from that table; D and trimming were computed from the DNA. The profile shows more than 95,000 clones, around four fifths of them singletons. The data belong to a study of cytomegalovirus exposure and HLA in healthy donors. Findings and limits, study-wide: Later work showed greater clonal expansion in HLA-associated TCR beta chains than in equally common others. Common viral pathogens (according to a later analysis) appeared linked to several of the most significant clusters.

The sequence was collected from a man aged 30-40 years in good health and CMV-seropositive. Sequencing was done on a sample of PBMCs.

The CDR3 loop reads CASSQGADIRTGFETQYF. CDR3 sequence (DNA): TGCGCCAGCAGCCAAGGGGCAGATATCAGGACAGGATTTGAGACCCAGTACTTC. The rearrangement uses TRBV4-3 and TRBJ2-5, with TRBD1 identical over 7 bases. Trimming cost V 1 base and J 5 bases; bases outside gene matches: 16. The CDR3 covers 18 residues. The germline V gene has CDR1 LGHNA and CDR2 YSLEER.